This T cell receptor (beta chain) stems from a study of blood T cell repertoires in COVID-19 (dated by TCRdb to the early 2020s). At the level of the whole study: Samples covering the acute and convalescent phases of COVID-19 were provided by collaborators in the United States, Italy and Spain. The prospective study material was composed of cDNA or gDNA derived from T cells, B-cell-depleted T cells, or PBMCs. Deeply sampled blood TCRbeta repertoires from subjects exposed to, actively infected with, or recovered from COVID-19 were included in the dataset. A freely available public database, intended as a resource for researchers studying the immune response to SARS-CoV-2, is where the repertoires were released. The samples were drawn from two sources: the first 160 participants of the ongoing ImmuneRACE study, and 950 to 1,500 subjects contributed by 6 global collaborators. Sample metadata almost always included a de-identified subject ID, COVID-19 status, age in years and sex. Where HLA class I and class II types were available, the types were taken from metadata supplied by the sample provider, not from assay-based typing. Overall study results and their limits: Clinical and demographic metadata were provided uncurated, with the amount varying by source and participant.

Samples from volunteer blood donors who had recovered from COVID-19 were contributed by a second Seattle source. Each collaborating institution followed its own protocols to collect whole blood in K2EDTA tubes. Collaborator samples were shipped for TCRbeta analysis as frozen whole blood, isolated PBMCs, or DNA extracted from either sample type. V loses 3 bases, J loses 0 bases, and the germline ends lie 13 bases apart. From its cysteine to its phenylalanine, the CDR3 spans 15 amino acids. The CDR3 DNA has 45 bases and is translated from base 1. Reading the germline V gene (reference sequence) gives CDR1 DFQATT and CDR2 SNEGSKA. Points on this clone: The clone's antigen remains unknown. Nothing much larger sits one base from this clone, and base qualities are not available.

The immunoSEQ Assay, a bias-controlled multiplex PCR, was used to amplify TCRbeta CDR3 regions from genomic DNA. On the authors' methods: Nucleated cell counts per sample were estimated from amplification of reference gene primers within the assay. Sequence reads were collapsed and filtered to measure the absolute abundance of every unique TCRbeta CDR3 rearrangement. For each sample, productive Simpson clonality was calculated by taking the square root of Simpson's diversity index across productive rearrangements. Imported from immuneACCESS, the table was reduced by TCRdb to in-frame sequences with V and J called. These copies leave out some clones; in studies compared against another copy, an unresolved V gene accounts for under half, and the cause of the remainder is not known. For V, J and clone size, that table is used; D and trimming come from the DNA. This sample comprises fewer than 300,000 clones, about 90% of them detected only once. The ten largest clones represent approximately 1.5% of the sample.

Sequenced sample: peripheral blood. The V and J segments used are TRBV20-1 and TRBJ2-3; the D gene is possibly TRBD2, with 5 bases matching. This clonotype was sampled from a woman aged 40-49 years who had recovered from COVID-19. CDR3 loop: CSASWTPTSTDTQYF. The bases are TGCAGTGCTAGTTGGACTCCTACTAGCACAGATACGCAGTATTTT.